The 5 T cell receptor beta chains given below trace back to one sample, sequenced in a study of T cells expressing NK-cell markers. TCRdb reanalyzed the 5' RACE reads and collapses them to one entry per CDR3 protein, without DNA. There are 350,000 to 450,000 distinct CDR3 sequences in the sample, with roughly 5.4% held by the top ten. Sequencing input: blood T cells: a sorted CD56 or NKG2C T cell subset, CD4+ or CD8+ T cells, or bulk PBMC T cells (not recorded which). These receptors were collected from a man aged 18-75 years in good health.

The chain uses TRBV20-1 and TRBJ1-2; the TCRdb D gene call, TRBD1, has no DNA to confirm it. In germline, CDR1 is DFQATT, CDR2 SNEGSKA (reference sequence). This CDR3 is 15 amino acids long. The CDR3 here is CSAPIGQGHGYGYTF.

The chain joins TRBV5-4 to TRBJ2-4; TCRdb's D gene call, TRBD1, goes unchecked for lack of DNA. Germline V gives CDR1 SGHNT, CDR2 YYREEE (reference sequence). This CDR3 comprises 15 residues. The CDR3 sequence: CASSLDRGVGNIQYF.

J is TRBJ1-1 and V is TRBV3-1. The length of the CDR3 is 14 residues. CDR1 is LGHDT, CDR2 YNNKEL, per germline (reference sequence). CDR3 loop: CASSQGSKNTEAFF.

The chain's CDR3 is CSVQTTGTSGYTF. V usage is TRBV29-1 and J usage is TRBJ1-2; TCRdb proposes TRBD1, but this gene call is untestable without DNA. The length of the CDR3 is 13 residues. Germline CDR1 is SQVTM and CDR2 is ANQGSEA.

Here the CDR3 reads CASSFGGTGAYEQYF. The J gene is TRBJ2-7, the V gene TRBV25-1; TCRdb calls TRBD1, which cannot be checked without DNA. This CDR3 is 15 amino acids long. CDR1 is MGHDK and CDR2 is SYGVNS in the germline V gene.